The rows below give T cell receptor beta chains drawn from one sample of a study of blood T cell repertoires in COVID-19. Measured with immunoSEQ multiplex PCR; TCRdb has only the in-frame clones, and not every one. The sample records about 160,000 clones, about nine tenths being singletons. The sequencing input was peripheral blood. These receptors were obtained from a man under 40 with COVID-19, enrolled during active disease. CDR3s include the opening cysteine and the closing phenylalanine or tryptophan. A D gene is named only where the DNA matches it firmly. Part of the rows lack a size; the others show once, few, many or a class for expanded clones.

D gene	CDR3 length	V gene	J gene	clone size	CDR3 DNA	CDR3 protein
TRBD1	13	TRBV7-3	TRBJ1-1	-	TGTGCCAGCAGCTTGACAGGGGCCACTGAAGCTTTCTTT	CASSLTGATEAFF
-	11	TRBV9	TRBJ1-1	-	TGTGCCAGCAGATCCTACACTGAAGCTTTCTTT	CASRSYTEAFF
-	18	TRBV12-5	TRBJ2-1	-	TGTGCTAGTGGTTTGGCAAATCGGCGGGATCGGTCCTACAATGAGCAGTTCTTC	CASGLANRRDRSYNEQFF
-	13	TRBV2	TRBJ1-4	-	TGTGCCAGCCAAGGGGTAGCGGATGAAAAACTGTTTTTT	CASQGVADEKLFF
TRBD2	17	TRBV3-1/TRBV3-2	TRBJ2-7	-	TGTGCCAGCAGCCAAGCTTCGACTAGCGGGGGGTCCTACGAGCAGTACTTC	CASSQASTSGGSYEQYF
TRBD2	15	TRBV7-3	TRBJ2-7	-	TGTGCCAGCAGCTTAGGCCTAGCGGGAGTTTACGAGCAGTACTTC	CASSLGLAGVYEQYF
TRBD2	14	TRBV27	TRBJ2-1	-	TGTGCCAGCATGGAGCTAGCGGCCTACAATGAGCAGTTCTTC	CASMELAAYNEQFF
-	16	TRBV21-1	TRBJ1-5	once	TGTGCCAGCAGCAAAGCGCCAGACAGGAGCAATCAGCCCCAGCATTTT	CASSKAPDRSNQPQHF
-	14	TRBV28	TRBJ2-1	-	TGTGCCAGCAACCTAGACGGCTCCTACAATGAGCAGTTCTTC	CASNLDGSYNEQFF
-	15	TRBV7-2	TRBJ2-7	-	TGTGCCAGCAGCTTAGATCACGGGGAGCCCTACGAGCAGTACTTC	CASSLDHGEPYEQYF
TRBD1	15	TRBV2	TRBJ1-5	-	TGTGCCAGCAGTGGGTGGACAGGAGGAAATCAGCCCCAGCATTTT	CASSGWTGGNQPQHF
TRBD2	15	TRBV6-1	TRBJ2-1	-	TGTGCCAGCAGGGAAGGGACTAGCGGCTACAATGAGCAGTTCTTC	CASREGTSGYNEQFF
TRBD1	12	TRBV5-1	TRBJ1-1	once	TGCGCCAGCAGACAGACAGGGTTATTAGCTTTCTTT	CASRQTGLLAFF
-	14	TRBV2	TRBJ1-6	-	TGTGCCAGCAGTGATACAGGACAGAGGCCACCCCTCCACTTT	CASSDTGQRPPLHF
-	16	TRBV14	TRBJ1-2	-	TGTGCCAGCAGGGGAACGCTTCCGGGAAAGGACTATGGCTACACCTTC	CASRGTLPGKDYGYTF
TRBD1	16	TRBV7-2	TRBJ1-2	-	TGTGCCAGCAGCCCAATGTCGGCAGGGGGGAGAGGTGGCTACACCTTC	CASSPMSAGGRGGYTF
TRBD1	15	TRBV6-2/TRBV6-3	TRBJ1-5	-	TGTGCCAGCAGTTACTTTGACAGGGGAGGTCAGCCCCAGCATTTT	CASSYFDRGGQPQHF
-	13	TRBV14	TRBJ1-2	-	TGTGCCAGCAGCCAAGATTTCGGGGATGGCTACACCTTC	CASSQDFGDGYTF
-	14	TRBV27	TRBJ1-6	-	TGTGCCAGCAGTTTCGGGCAGGGATGGTCACCCCTCCACTTT	CASSFGQGWSPLHF
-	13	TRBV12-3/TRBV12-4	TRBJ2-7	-	TGTGCCAGCAGTGACGGGGGTTTCTACGAGCAGTACTTC	CASSDGGFYEQYF
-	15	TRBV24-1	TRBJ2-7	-	TGTGCCACCAGTTCCCCGTGGGAGACGGGTGGGAAGCAGTACTTC	CATSSPWETGGKQYF
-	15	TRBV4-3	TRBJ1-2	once	TGCGCCAGCAGCCAAGATGATGGGGCGTACTATGGCTACACCTTC	CASSQDDGAYYGYTF
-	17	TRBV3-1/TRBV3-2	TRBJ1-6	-	TGTGCCAGCAGCCAATCCCTTCGGGGCTCCTATAATTCACCCCTCCACTTT	CASSQSLRGSYNSPLHF
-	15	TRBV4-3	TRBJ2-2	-	TGCGCCAGCAGCCAGGGGGCGGAGAACACCGGGGAGCTGTTTTTT	CASSQGAENTGELFF
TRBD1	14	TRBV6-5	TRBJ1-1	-	TGTGCCAGCAGTTCTGGAGGGGGCGATACTGAAGCTTTCTTT	CASSSGGGDTEAFF
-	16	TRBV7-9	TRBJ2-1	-	TGTGCCAGCAGCTTAGGACATGGAGGTTCCTACAATGAGCAGTTCTTC	CASSLGHGGSYNEQFF
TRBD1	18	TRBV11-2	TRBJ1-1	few	TGTGCCAGCAGCTTAGATGGGACAGGGGGCAGGGTTGACACTGAAGCTTTCTTT	CASSLDGTGGRVDTEAFF
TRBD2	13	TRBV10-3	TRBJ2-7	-	TGTGCCATCCGGGCGGGAGGGGTCCACGAGCAGTACTTC	CAIRAGGVHEQYF
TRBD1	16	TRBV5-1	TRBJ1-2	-	TGCGCCAGCACCAAGGGCCGGCGACAGGGTTTCTATGGCTACACCTTC	CASTKGRRQGFYGYTF
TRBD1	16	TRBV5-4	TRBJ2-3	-	TGTGCCAGCAGCCGAGGGACAGGGGTGATAACAGATACGCAGTATTTT	CASSRGTGVITDTQYF
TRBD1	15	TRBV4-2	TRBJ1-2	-	TGTGCCAGCAGCCAAGGGACAGGGGGCTACTATGGCTACACCTTC	CASSQGTGGYYGYTF
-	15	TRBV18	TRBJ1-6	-	TGTGCCAGCTCACCTGAGAGCTCCTATAATTCACCCCTCCACTTT	CASSPESSYNSPLHF
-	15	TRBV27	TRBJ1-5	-	TGTGCCAGCAGTTTGAGAACAGGGTCGTATCAGCCCCAGCATTTT	CASSLRTGSYQPQHF
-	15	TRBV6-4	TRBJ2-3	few	TGTGCCAGCAGTGAGGCAGGGGACGGCACAGATACGCAGTATTTT	CASSEAGDGTDTQYF
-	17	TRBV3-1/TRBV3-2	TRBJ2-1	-	TGTGCCAGCAGCCAGTTATCCGGGACAATCCTCTACAATGAGCAGTTCTTC	CASSQLSGTILYNEQFF
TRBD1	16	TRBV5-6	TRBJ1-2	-	TGTGCCAGCAGCCCCGGGACAGGCTACCTCCTCTATGGCTACACCTTC	CASSPGTGYLLYGYTF
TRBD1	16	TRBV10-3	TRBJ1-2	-	TGTGCCATCAGTGAGTCGAGGACAGGGGCGCCCTATGGCTACACCTTC	CAISESRTGAPYGYTF
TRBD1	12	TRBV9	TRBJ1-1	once	TGTGCCAGCAGCGGGACAGGCGATGAAGCTTTCTTT	CASSGTGDEAFF
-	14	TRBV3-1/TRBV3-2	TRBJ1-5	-	TGTGCCAGCAGCCGGGAGTATAGCAATCAGCCCCAGCATTTT	CASSREYSNQPQHF
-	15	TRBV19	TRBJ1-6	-	TGTGCCAGTCGGGACCAACAGGGTCTGAATTCACCCCTCCACTTT	CASRDQQGLNSPLHF
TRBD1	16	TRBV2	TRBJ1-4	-	TGTGCCAGCAGCCGGGACAGGGGGCCCCTGGGAGAAAAACTGTTTTTT	CASSRDRGPLGEKLFF
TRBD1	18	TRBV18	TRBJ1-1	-	TGTGCCAGCTCATACCAAAGGGACAGCTACACTTCGAACACTGAAGCTTTCTTT	CASSYQRDSYTSNTEAFF
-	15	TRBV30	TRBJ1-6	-	TGTGCCTGGATCCCCAAAATAGGACAGAATTCACCCCTCCACTTT	CAWIPKIGQNSPLHF
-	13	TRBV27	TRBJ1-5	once	TGTGCCAGCAGGGAACAGGGTCAACAGCCCCAGCATTTT	CASREQGQQPQHF
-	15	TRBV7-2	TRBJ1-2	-	TGTGCCAGCAGCTTAGGGGCAGGGTCAATCTATGGCTACACCTTC	CASSLGAGSIYGYTF
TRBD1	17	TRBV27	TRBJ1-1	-	TGTGCCAGCAGTCCGGGACAGGGGGCTGGGTGGGGTGCTGAAGCTTTCTTT	CASSPGQGAGWGAEAFF
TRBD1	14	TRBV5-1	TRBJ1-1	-	TGCGCCAGCAGCTTGGGGTCAGGGGGCACTGAAGCTTTCTTT	CASSLGSGGTEAFF
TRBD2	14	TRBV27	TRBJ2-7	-	TGTGCCAGCAGTTTACGGGGGGTAACCTACGAGCAGTACTTC	CASSLRGVTYEQYF
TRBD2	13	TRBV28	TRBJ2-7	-	TGTGCCAGCAGTTCTAGCGGGGTTTACGAGCAGTACTTC	CASSSSGVYEQYF
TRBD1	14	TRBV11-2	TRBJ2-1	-	TGTGCCAGCAGGCTCGGACAGGGGGTAGGTGAGCAGTTCTTC	CASRLGQGVGEQFF
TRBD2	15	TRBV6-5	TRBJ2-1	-	TGTGCCAGCAACCGACTAGCGGGAGTATACGATGAGCAGTTCTTC	CASNRLAGVYDEQFF
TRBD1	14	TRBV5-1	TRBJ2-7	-	TGCGCCAGCAGCTTGGCAGGGGGCAGATACGAGCAGTACTTC	CASSLAGGRYEQYF
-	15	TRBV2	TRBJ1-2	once	TGTGCCAGCAGTGCCGAGAGACAGGCGTACTATGGCTACACCTTC	CASSAERQAYYGYTF
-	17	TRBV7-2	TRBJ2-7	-	TGTGCCAGCAGCTTAGTACATACAGGGACGCCCACCTACGAGCAGTACTTC	CASSLVHTGTPTYEQYF
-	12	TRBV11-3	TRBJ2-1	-	TGTGCCAGCAGCTTAGAAGGGAGTGAGCAGTTCTTC	CASSLEGSEQFF